This T cell receptor beta chain was captured in a study of blood T cells in healthy people across ages. The authors ran a second PCR of about 6 to 11 cycles using a sample-barcoded 5' primer and a J-beta primer mix. TCRdb itself ran the 5' RACE reads through MiXCR, one entry per CDR3 protein. The sample includes over 600,000 distinct CDR3 sequences, approximately 40% seen only once; the top ten take approximately 29%. This clonotype was recorded a few times. Its target is not known. Study-level findings and limits: Long-lived donors had more naive CD4+ cells and higher diversity than aged donors. Age showed a roughly linear inverse relationship with TCR beta diversity per million T cells.

Material for sequencing was blood. The sequence was obtained from a man aged 80 or over in good health.

The CDR3 coding sequence is TGTGCCAGCCATGCGGGGACAGCCACAACTAATGAAAAACTGTTTTTT. Translation gives CASHAGTATTNEKLFF. The chain recombines TRBV6-5 with TRBJ1-4; 7 nucleotides match TRBD1. The germline CDR1 and CDR2 sequences are MNHEY and SVGAGI. The length of the CDR3 is 16 residues. Losses at the gene ends were 8 bases for V and 0 bases for J; bases not matched to a gene: 9.